This T cell receptor (beta chain) comes out of a study of CD8 T cell repertoires and HIV-1 epitope variants. Overall study context: Control wells had CMV/EBV/flu peptides, negative Ebola AY9, or no peptide. An approximately 10-day culture received IL-2, IL-7 and IL-15 on days 3 and 7. 1M T cells were kept uncultured as a baseline. Points from the study as a whole: Some ten TCR beta clonotypes were antigen-specific, more than five apparently recognizing autologous or escape variants.

Points on this clone: The antigen remains unidentified.

The germline V gene has CDR1 LGHNA and CDR2 YSLEER. V was pared by 4 bases and J by 6 bases, with 5 bases of the junction left unmatched. The CDR3 length is 13 residues. The data were produced by immunoSEQ multiplex PCR, yet TCRdb's version contains in-frame clones alone and is incomplete. The sample holds over 5,000 clones, about 63% seen once. V and J are TRBV4-3 and TRBJ2-7; 8 bases are shared with TRBD1. The receptor was isolated from a male donor with HIV. Sequencing used cultured CD8+ T cells derived from PBMCs. CDR3 residues: CASSPRTGFEQYF. The CDR3 DNA reads TGCGCCAGCAGCCCGCGGACAGGGTTCGAGCAGTACTTC.